These T cell receptor beta chains were read from a single sample in a study of shared clonotypes between healthy human individuals. Assay: immunoSEQ multiplex PCR; the TCRdb copy retains only in-frame clones and omits some. The sample yields about 490,000 clones, 76% seen once. The sample taken for sequencing was PBMCs. These receptors were collected from a woman between 35 and 50 years old in good health. Some clones in this sample may be carry-over from other donors' samples. The CDR3 runs from the conserved cysteine through the conserved F or W. The order of the fields is V gene, D gene, J gene, CDR3 protein. The D gene is left open where the match is weak.

V gene: TRBV18
D gene: NA
J gene: TRBJ1-2
CDR3 protein: CASSPGAPYGYTF

V gene: TRBV28
D gene: TRBD2
J gene: TRBJ2-7
CDR3 protein: CATWTSGSRGSYEQYF

V gene: TRBV28
D gene: NA
J gene: TRBJ1-1
CDR3 protein: CASSFWGRTNTEAFF

V gene: TRBV5-4
D gene: TRBD2
J gene: TRBJ2-7
CDR3 protein: CASSSLGLAGVQYEQYF

V gene: TRBV2
D gene: NA
J gene: TRBJ1-1
CDR3 protein: CASRRDGENTEAFF

V gene: TRBV7-9
D gene: NA
J gene: TRBJ2-1
CDR3 protein: CASSLSWGEQFF

V gene: TRBV18
D gene: TRBD1
J gene: TRBJ1-2
CDR3 protein: CASSPGTAYGYTF

V gene: TRBV7-2
D gene: NA
J gene: TRBJ2-5
CDR3 protein: CASRLEGYEAETQYF

V gene: TRBV18
D gene: TRBD1
J gene: TRBJ2-4
CDR3 protein: CASSRAGTGENIQYF

V gene: TRBV27
D gene: NA
J gene: TRBJ1-2
CDR3 protein: CASSTGIFNYGYTF

V gene: TRBV28
D gene: TRBD2
J gene: TRBJ2-1
CDR3 protein: CASSFPSGTNEQFF

V gene: TRBV15
D gene: NA
J gene: TRBJ1-5
CDR3 protein: CATSRGGTEGQPQHF

V gene: TRBV6-6
D gene: NA
J gene: TRBJ1-1
CDR3 protein: CASSNLGTEAFF

V gene: TRBV28
D gene: TRBD2
J gene: TRBJ2-1
CDR3 protein: CASSSPSGREGSIEQFF

V gene: TRBV2
D gene: TRBD1
J gene: TRBJ1-2
CDR3 protein: CASSGRQGRNYGYTF

V gene: TRBV7-8
D gene: NA
J gene: TRBJ1-5
CDR3 protein: CASSLAPDQPQHF

V gene: TRBV7-9
D gene: TRBD2
J gene: TRBJ2-1
CDR3 protein: CASSPSYREGLDEQFF

V gene: TRBV2
D gene: NA
J gene: TRBJ2-7
CDR3 protein: CASSVSGAYEQYF

V gene: TRBV5-4
D gene: NA
J gene: TRBJ2-1
CDR3 protein: CATPWTYNEQFF

V gene: TRBV15
D gene: TRBD1
J gene: TRBJ1-5
CDR3 protein: CATSRDDRAYQPQHF

V gene: TRBV7-9
D gene: NA
J gene: TRBJ2-7
CDR3 protein: CASRKDGTTLGEQYF

V gene: TRBV5-1
D gene: TRBD1
J gene: TRBJ2-2
CDR3 protein: CASSRTGSSGELFF

V gene: TRBV6-1
D gene: TRBD1
J gene: TRBJ1-5
CDR3 protein: CASSELQGYSNQPQHF

V gene: TRBV7-9
D gene: TRBD1
J gene: TRBJ1-4
CDR3 protein: CASSPDRENEKLFF

V gene: TRBV29-1
D gene: TRBD2
J gene: TRBJ2-2
CDR3 protein: CSAGRGGDTGELFF

V gene: TRBV28
D gene: TRBD1
J gene: TRBJ1-1
CDR3 protein: CASSLGQGEAFF

V gene: TRBV30
D gene: NA
J gene: TRBJ1-3
CDR3 protein: CAWTQRGNTSGNTIYF

V gene: TRBV28
D gene: NA
J gene: TRBJ2-7
CDR3 protein: CASSARGSPTYEQYF

V gene: TRBV18
D gene: NA
J gene: TRBJ2-3
CDR3 protein: CASSPSHTSDTQYF

V gene: TRBV30
D gene: TRBD2
J gene: TRBJ2-1
CDR3 protein: CAWNAGLDPNEQFF

V gene: TRBV30
D gene: TRBD1
J gene: TRBJ1-1
CDR3 protein: CACSRTGEGEAFF

V gene: TRBV29-1
D gene: TRBD2
J gene: TRBJ2-3
CDR3 protein: CSVGLAGVLDTQYF

V gene: TRBV28
D gene: NA
J gene: TRBJ2-1
CDR3 protein: CASSTKIIKREQFF

V gene: TRBV7-2
D gene: NA
J gene: TRBJ2-5
CDR3 protein: CASSSPVSVRGSETQYF

V gene: TRBV29-1
D gene: NA
J gene: TRBJ1-1
CDR3 protein: CSVEPQGNTEAFF

V gene: TRBV28
D gene: TRBD1
J gene: TRBJ1-5
CDR3 protein: CASSRDRGDSNQPQHF

V gene: TRBV4-1
D gene: TRBD2
J gene: TRBJ2-6
CDR3 protein: CASSLGLAGSGANVLTF

V gene: TRBV11-2
D gene: NA
J gene: TRBJ2-1
CDR3 protein: CASSLDRRQSHNEQFF

V gene: TRBV28
D gene: NA
J gene: TRBJ2-5
CDR3 protein: CASSLVETQYF

V gene: TRBV19
D gene: TRBD2
J gene: TRBJ2-1
CDR3 protein: CASSVTSGASYNEQFF